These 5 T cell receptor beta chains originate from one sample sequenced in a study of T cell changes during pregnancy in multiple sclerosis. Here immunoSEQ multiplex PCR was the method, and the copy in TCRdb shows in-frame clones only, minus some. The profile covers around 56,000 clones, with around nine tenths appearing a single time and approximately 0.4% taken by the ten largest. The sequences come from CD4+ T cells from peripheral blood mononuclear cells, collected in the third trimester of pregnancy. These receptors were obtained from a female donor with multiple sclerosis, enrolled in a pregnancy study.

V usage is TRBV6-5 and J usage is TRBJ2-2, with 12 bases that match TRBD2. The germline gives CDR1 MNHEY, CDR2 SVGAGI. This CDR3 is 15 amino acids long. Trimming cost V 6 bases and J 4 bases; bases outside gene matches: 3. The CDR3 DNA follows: TGTGCCAGCAGCCTGGGACTAGCGGGCACCGGGGAGCTGTTTTTT. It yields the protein CASSLGLAGTGELFF.

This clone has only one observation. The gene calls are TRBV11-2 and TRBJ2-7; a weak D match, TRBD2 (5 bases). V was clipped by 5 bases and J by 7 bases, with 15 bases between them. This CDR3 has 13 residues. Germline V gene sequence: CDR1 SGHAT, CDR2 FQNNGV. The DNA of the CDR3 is TGTGCCAGCAGCACGCAGCTTGAGGGAGAGCAGTACTTC. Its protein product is CASSTQLEGEQYF.

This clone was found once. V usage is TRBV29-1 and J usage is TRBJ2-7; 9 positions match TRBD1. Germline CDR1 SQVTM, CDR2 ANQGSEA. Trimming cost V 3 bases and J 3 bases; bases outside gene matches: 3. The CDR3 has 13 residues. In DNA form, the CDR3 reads TGCAGCGTTGAGTCGGGACAGGGCTACGAGCAGTACTTC. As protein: CSVESGQGYEQYF.

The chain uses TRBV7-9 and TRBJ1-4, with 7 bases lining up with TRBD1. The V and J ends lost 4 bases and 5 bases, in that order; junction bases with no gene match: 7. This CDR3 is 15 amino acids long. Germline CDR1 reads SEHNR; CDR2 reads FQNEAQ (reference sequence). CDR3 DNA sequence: TGTGCCAGCAGCTCCCGCCGGACAGGAAATGAAAAACTGTTTTTT. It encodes CASSSRRTGNEKLFF.

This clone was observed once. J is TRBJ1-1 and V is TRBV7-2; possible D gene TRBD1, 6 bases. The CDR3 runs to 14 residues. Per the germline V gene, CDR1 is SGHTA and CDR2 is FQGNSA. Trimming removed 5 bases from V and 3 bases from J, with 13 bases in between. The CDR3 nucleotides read TGTGCCAGCAGCCCTTATGGGGGCTACACTGAAGCTTTCTTT. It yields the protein CASSPYGGYTEAFF.